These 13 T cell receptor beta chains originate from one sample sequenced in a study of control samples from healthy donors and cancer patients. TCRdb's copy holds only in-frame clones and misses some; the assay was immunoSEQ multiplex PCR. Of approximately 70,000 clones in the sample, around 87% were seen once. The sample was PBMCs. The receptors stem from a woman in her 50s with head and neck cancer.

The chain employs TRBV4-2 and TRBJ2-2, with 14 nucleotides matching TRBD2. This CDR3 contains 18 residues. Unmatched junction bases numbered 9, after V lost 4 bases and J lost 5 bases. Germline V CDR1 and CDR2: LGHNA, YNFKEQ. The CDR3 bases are TGTGCCAGCAGCCCATCTGGACTAGCGGGGGGAGGAACCGGGGAGCTGTTTTTT. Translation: CASSPSGLAGGGTGELFF.

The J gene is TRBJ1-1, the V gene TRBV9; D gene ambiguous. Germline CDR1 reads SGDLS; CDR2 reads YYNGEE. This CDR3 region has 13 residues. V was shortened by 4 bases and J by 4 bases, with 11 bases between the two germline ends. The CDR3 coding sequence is TGTGCCAGCAGCCCCGAGGTTGGCACTGAAGCTTTCTTT. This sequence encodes CASSPEVGTEAFF.

The DNA of the CDR3 is TGTGCCAGCAGCTCCCGGGACCCTCCTTACTCCTACGAGCAGTACTTC. Protein: CASSSRDPPYSYEQYF. J is TRBJ2-7 and V is TRBV7-9; D may match TRBD1 or TRBD2 (5 bases each). Germline V gene data show CDR1 as SEHNR and CDR2 as FQNEAQ (reference sequence). This CDR3 has 16 amino acids. V gave up 4 bases and J gave up 0 bases, with 16 bases separating them.

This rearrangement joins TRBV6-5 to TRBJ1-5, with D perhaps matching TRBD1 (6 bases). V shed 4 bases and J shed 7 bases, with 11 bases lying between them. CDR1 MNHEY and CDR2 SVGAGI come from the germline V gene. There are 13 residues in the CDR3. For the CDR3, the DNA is TGTGCCAGCAGTTTACAGGGAAACCAGCCCCAGCATTTT. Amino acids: CASSLQGNQPQHF.

This CDR3 is CASSYVGTGVVQPQHF. The CDR3 bases are TGTGCCAGCAGTTACGTAGGGACAGGGGTGGTTCAGCCCCAGCATTTT. The V call is TRBV6-2 or TRBV6-3, the J call TRBJ1-5; 10 bases agree with TRBD1. The germline CDR1 and CDR2 sequences are MNHEY and SVGEGT. The CDR3 length is 16 residues. The V gene end was trimmed by 2 bases and the J gene end by 6 bases; junction bases not matched to a gene: 7.

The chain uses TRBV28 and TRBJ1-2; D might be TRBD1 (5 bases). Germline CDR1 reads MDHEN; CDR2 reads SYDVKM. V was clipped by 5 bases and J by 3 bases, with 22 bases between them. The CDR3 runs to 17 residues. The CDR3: CASSPTRDGTTHYGYTF. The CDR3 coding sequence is TGTGCCAGCAGTCCAACCCGGGACGGAACCACGCACTATGGCTACACCTTC.

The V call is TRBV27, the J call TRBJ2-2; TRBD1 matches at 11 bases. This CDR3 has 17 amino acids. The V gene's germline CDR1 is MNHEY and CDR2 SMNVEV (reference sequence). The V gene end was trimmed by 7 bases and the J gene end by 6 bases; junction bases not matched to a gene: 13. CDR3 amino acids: CASTLSGVGQGAGELFF. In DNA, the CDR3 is TGTGCCAGCACCCTCAGTGGGGTGGGACAGGGGGCCGGGGAGCTGTTTTTT.

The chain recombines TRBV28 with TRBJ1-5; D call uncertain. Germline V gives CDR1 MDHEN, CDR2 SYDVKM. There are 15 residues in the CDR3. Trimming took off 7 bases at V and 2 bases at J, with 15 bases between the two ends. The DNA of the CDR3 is TGTGCCAGCAACACCGTGCAGATCGGCAATCAGCCCCAGCATTTT. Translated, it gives CASNTVQIGNQPQHF. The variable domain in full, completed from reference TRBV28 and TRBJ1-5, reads DVKVTQSSRYLVKRTGEKVFLECVQDMDHENMFWYRQDPGLGLRLIYFSYDVKMKEKGDIPEGYSVSREKKERFSLILESASTNQTSMYLCASNTVQIGNQPQHFGDGTRLSIL.

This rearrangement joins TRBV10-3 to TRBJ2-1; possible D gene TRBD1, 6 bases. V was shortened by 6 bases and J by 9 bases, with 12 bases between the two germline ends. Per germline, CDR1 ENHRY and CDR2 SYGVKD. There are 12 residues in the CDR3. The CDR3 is CAISSGVGEQFF. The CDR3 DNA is TGTGCCATCAGCTCAGGGGTCGGTGAGCAGTTCTTC.

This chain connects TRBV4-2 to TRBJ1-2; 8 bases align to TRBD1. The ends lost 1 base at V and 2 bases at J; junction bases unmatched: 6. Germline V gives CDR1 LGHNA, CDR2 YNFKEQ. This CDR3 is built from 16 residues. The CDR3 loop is CASSQGIQGGNYGYTF. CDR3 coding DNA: TGTGCCAGCAGCCAAGGGATACAGGGGGGAAACTATGGCTACACCTTC.

The DNA of the CDR3 is TGTGCCAGCAGCTGGGGACCCGACACAACTAATGAAAAACTGTTTTTT. It codes for CASSWGPDTTNEKLFF. V gene TRBV5-6 combines with J gene TRBJ1-4; D is possibly TRBD1 (5 bases). The CDR3 runs 16 residues. With 3 bases removed from V and 0 bases from J, the gap between germline ends came to 12 bases. Germline CDR1 and CDR2: SGHDT and YYEEEE.

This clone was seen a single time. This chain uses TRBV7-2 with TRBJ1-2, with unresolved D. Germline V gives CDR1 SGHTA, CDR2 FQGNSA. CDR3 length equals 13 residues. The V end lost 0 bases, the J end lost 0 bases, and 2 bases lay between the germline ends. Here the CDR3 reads CASSLAANYGYTF. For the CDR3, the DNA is TGTGCCAGCAGCTTAGCAGCTAACTATGGCTACACCTTC.

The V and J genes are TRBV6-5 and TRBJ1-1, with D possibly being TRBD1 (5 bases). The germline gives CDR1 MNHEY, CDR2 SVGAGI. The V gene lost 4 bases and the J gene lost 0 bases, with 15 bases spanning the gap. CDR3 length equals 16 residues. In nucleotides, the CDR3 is TGTGCCAGCAGTTCGGCAGGGAGCGGTATGAACACTGAAGCTTTCTTT. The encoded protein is CASSSAGSGMNTEAFF.